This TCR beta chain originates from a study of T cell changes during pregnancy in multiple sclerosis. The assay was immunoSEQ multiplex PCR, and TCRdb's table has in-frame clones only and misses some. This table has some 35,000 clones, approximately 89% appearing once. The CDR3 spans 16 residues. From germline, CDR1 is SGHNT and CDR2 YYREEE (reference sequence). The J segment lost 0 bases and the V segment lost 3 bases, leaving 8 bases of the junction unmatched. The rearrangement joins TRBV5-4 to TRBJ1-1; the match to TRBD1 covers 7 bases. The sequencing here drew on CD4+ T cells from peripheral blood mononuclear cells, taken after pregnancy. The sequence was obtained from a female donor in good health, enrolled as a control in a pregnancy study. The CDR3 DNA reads TGTGCCAGCAGCTACGAAGGACAGGTCGTGAACACTGAAGCTTTCTTT. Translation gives CASSYEGQVVNTEAFF.